These T cell receptor beta chains were read from a single sample in a study of blood T cell repertoires in COVID-19. TCRdb keeps only in-frame clones here, not all; method: immunoSEQ multiplex PCR. The sample holds about 270,000 clones, about four fifths seen once. Sequenced: peripheral blood. Every receptor here comes from a human donor with COVID-19, enrolled during active disease. The donor label of this sample is uncertain. CDR3s include the opening cysteine and the closing phenylalanine or tryptophan. A D gene is named only where the DNA matches it firmly. Size is omitted from some rows. Given values are once, few, many or a class for expanded clones.

CASSIGFQGTEAFF TGTGCCAGTAGTATAGGATTCCAGGGCACTGAAGCTTTCTTT . TRBJ1-1 14 TRBV19 .
CASSTPSGGLSYGYTF TGTGCCAGCAGCACCCCGTCGGGGGGGCTTAGCTATGGCTACACCTTC . TRBJ1-2 16 TRBV7-9 .
CASSLGRDNEQFF TGCGCCAGCAGCTTGGGCCGAGACAATGAGCAGTTCTTC . TRBJ2-1 13 TRBV5-1 .
CAWSGDGGYGYTF TGTGCCTGGAGTGGGGACGGGGGCTATGGCTACACCTTC . TRBJ1-2 13 TRBV30 .
CASSQTRSGELFF TGTGCCAGCAGCCAGACTAGGTCCGGGGAGCTGTTTTTT . TRBJ2-2 13 TRBV4-2 .
CASSSQTGRLYNEQFF TGTGCCAGCAGTTCGCAGACTGGCCGCCTCTACAATGAGCAGTTCTTC . TRBJ2-1 16 TRBV6-5 .
CASSLTSGYNEQFF TGTGCCAGCAGCTTAACCAGCGGCTACAATGAGCAGTTCTTC . TRBJ2-1 14 TRBV11-3 .
CASSFQGIQTNEKLFF TGTGCCAGCAGCTTCCAGGGGATTCAGACTAATGAAAAACTGTTTTTT . TRBJ1-4 16 TRBV7-9 .
CASSQFSVIEADTQYF TGTGCCAGCAGCCAATTTTCAGTGATAGAGGCAGATACGCAGTATTTT . TRBJ2-3 16 TRBV3-1/TRBV3-2 .
CASSEPRGNGANVLTF TGTGCCAGCAGTGAACCACGGGGGAATGGGGCCAACGTCCTGACTTTC . TRBJ2-6 16 TRBV2 .
CATSSGVNTIYF TGTGCCACCTCCTCCGGGGTAAACACCATATATTTT . TRBJ1-3 12 TRBV28 .
CSVEFGTGGNIQYF TGCAGCGTTGAGTTTGGGACAGGGGGAAACATTCAGTACTTC . TRBJ2-4 14 TRBV29-1 TRBD1
CSVAVGLASTDTQYF TGCAGCGTTGCGGTCGGGCTAGCCAGCACAGATACGCAGTATTTT . TRBJ2-3 15 TRBV29-1 .
CASSLGQGNGYTF TGCGCCAGCAGCTTGGGACAGGGGAATGGCTACACCTTC . TRBJ1-2 13 TRBV5-1 TRBD1
CASRDNLYGYTF TGTGCCAGCAGGGACAACCTCTATGGCTACACCTTC . TRBJ1-2 12 TRBV6-5 .
CASRSDGTQSYEQYF TGTGCCAGCAGGTCGGATGGGACACAGTCCTACGAGCAGTACTTC . TRBJ2-7 15 TRBV6-5 .
CASSLGTSGLHSYEQYF TGTGCCAGCAGCTTAGGGACTAGCGGCCTGCACTCCTACGAGCAGTACTTC . TRBJ2-7 17 TRBV11-2 TRBD2
CASSGAQAGYNNEQFF TGTGCCAGCAGCGGGGCCCAAGCGGGCTACAACAATGAGCAGTTCTTC . TRBJ2-1 16 TRBV9 .
CASSSPCGRSADTQYF TGTGCCAGCAGTTCCCCCTGCGGGAGATCGGCAGATACGCAGTATTTT once TRBJ2-3 16 TRBV6-9 TRBD2
CASSPYSGEYEAFF TGTGCCAGCAGCCCATATTCAGGGGAATATGAAGCTTTCTTT . TRBJ1-1 14 TRBV28 .
CASSLERETEAFF TGTGCCAGCAGCTTAGAAAGGGAGACTGAAGCTTTCTTT . TRBJ1-1 13 TRBV11-2 .
CASSAGSHSYEQYF TGTGCCAGCAGCGCCGGTTCCCATTCCTACGAGCAGTACTTC . TRBJ2-7 14 TRBV9 .
CASSYSEGLGVTQYF TGTGCCAGCAGTTACTCGGAGGGACTCGGAGTTACCCAGTACTTC . TRBJ2-5 15 TRBV6-2/TRBV6-3 .
CASSWRTGNEQYF TGTGCCAGCAGTTGGAGGACAGGGAACGAGCAGTACTTC few TRBJ2-7 13 TRBV6-2/TRBV6-3 TRBD1
CSVEDTFGDSLFIAQYF TGCAGCGTTGAAGATACCTTCGGGGACAGCCTTTTTATCGCGCAGTATTTT . TRBJ2-3 17 TRBV29-1 TRBD1
CASSLGNDLVSGNTIYF TGTGCCAGCAGCTTAGGGAATGACTTGGTCTCTGGAAACACCATATATTTT . TRBJ1-3 17 TRBV7-8 .
CASTGGGYGYTF TGTGCTTCGACAGGGGGAGGATATGGCTACACCTTC . TRBJ1-2 12 TRBV28 TRBD1
CATSGEGQGAGETQYF TGTGCCACCAGTGGAGAAGGACAGGGGGCAGGAGAGACCCAGTACTTC . TRBJ2-5 16 TRBV24-1 TRBD1
CASRGLGGRDTQYF TGTGCCAGTAGAGGACTCGGAGGGAGAGATACGCAGTATTTT . TRBJ2-3 14 TRBV19 .
CASSTPGTGVDEQFF TGTGCCAGCAGCACCCCCGGGACAGGGGTGGATGAGCAGTTCTTC once TRBJ2-1 15 TRBV11-2 TRBD1
CASSPPVARAEEGYTF TGTGCCAGCTCCCCTCCCGTAGCGAGGGCGGAAGAAGGCTACACCTTC . TRBJ1-2 16 TRBV18 .
CASSKAIMAAYELNQPQHF TGTGCCAGCAGCAAAGCGATAATGGCAGCGTATGAGTTGAATCAGCCCCAGCATTTT . TRBJ1-5 19 TRBV21-1 .
CSVRGQGDQPQHF TGCAGCGTCCGTGGACAGGGTGATCAGCCCCAGCATTTT . TRBJ1-5 13 TRBV29-1 TRBD1
CASSLAPHPTNEQYF TGCGCCAGCAGCTTGGCCCCCCATCCTACTAACGAGCAGTACTTC once TRBJ2-7 15 TRBV5-1 .
CASSITGAAGGTEAFF TGTGCCAGTAGTATAACCGGCGCAGCGGGCGGCACTGAAGCTTTCTTT once TRBJ1-1 16 TRBV19 .
CASNPGGPNEQFF TGTGCCAGCAATCCGGGAGGGCCTAATGAGCAGTTCTTC . TRBJ2-1 13 TRBV6-5 TRBD2
CASSQASPDTQYF TGTGCCAGCAGCCAAGCATCCCCAGATACGCAGTATTTT . TRBJ2-3 13 TRBV3-1/TRBV3-2 .
CSVDRGDTQYF TGCAGCGTTGACCGGGGAGATACGCAGTATTTT . TRBJ2-3 11 TRBV29-1 .
CASSEGTGTGDNQPQHF TGTGCCAGCAGTGAAGGGACGGGGACAGGGGACAATCAGCCCCAGCATTTT . TRBJ1-5 17 TRBV6-1 TRBD1